Below, 4 T cell receptor beta chains from the same sample are listed, as sequenced in a study of cytotoxic CD8 clonotypes in ibrutinib-treated CLL. Measured with immunoSEQ multiplex PCR; TCRdb has only the in-frame clones, and not every one. The sample records about 310,000 clones, roughly 79% being singletons. The sample consisted of PBMCs, taken before ibrutinib treatment. The origin of the receptors is a human donor with chronic lymphocytic leukemia.

V gene TRBV10-3 combines with J gene TRBJ2-4; TRBD1 agrees at 9 bases. This CDR3 is 16 amino acids long. Germline lookup yields CDR1 ENHRY and CDR2 SYGVKD. V lost 6 bases, J lost 6 bases, and 12 bases stayed unmatched. CDR3 bases: TGTGCCATCAGCTCCGGGACAGGGCTCGGGAGAAACATTCAGTACTTC. Protein: CAISSGTGLGRNIQYF.

The chain couples TRBV28 to TRBJ1-2; D perhaps matches TRBD1 (6 bases). V was clipped by 7 bases and J by 5 bases, with 17 bases between them. This CDR3 contains 14 residues. Germline-derived CDR1 and CDR2 are MDHEN and SYDVKM. The CDR3 sequence: CASNSGAATYGYTF. For the CDR3, the DNA is TGTGCCAGCAACTCAGGGGCAGCCACATATGGCTACACCTTC.

The chain recombines TRBV7-2 with TRBJ2-7; D might be TRBD2 (6 bases). V was pared by 5 bases and J by 7 bases, with 21 bases between. The germline V gene encodes CDR1 SGHTA and CDR2 FQGNSA. The CDR3 totals 15 residues. CDR3 nucleotide sequence: TGTGCCAGCAGCATTACCCGGGACTCACTGGGAGAGCAGTACTTC. It codes for CASSITRDSLGEQYF. Drawing the rest from reference TRBV7-2 and TRBJ2-7, the complete variable domain is GAGVSQSPSNKVTEKGKDVELRCDPISGHTALYWYRQSLGQGLEFLIYFQGNSAPDKSGLPSDRFSAERTGGSVSTLTIQRTQQEDSAVYLCASSITRDSLGEQYFGPGTRLTVT.

The rearrangement links TRBV7-2 to TRBJ2-7, with D possibly being TRBD1 or TRBD2 (6 bases each). With 1 base removed from V and 6 bases from J, the gap between germline ends came to 13 bases. The CDR3 runs to 14 residues. Per germline, CDR1 SGHTA and CDR2 FQGNSA. CDR3 in DNA: TGTGCCAGCAGCTTAGAAGGGGGGCCCATCGAGCAGTACTTC. Residues: CASSLEGGPIEQYF. Full variable domain (remainder filled in from reference TRBV7-2 and TRBJ2-7): GAGVSQSPSNKVTEKGKDVELRCDPISGHTALYWYRQSLGQGLEFLIYFQGNSAPDKSGLPSDRFSAERTGGSVSTLTIQRTQQEDSAVYLCASSLEGGPIEQYFGPGTRLTVT.